One sample yielded the 26 T cell receptor beta chains listed below, sequenced in a study of blood T cell repertoires in COVID-19. TCRdb's copy holds only in-frame clones and misses some; the assay was immunoSEQ multiplex PCR. The sample shows 400,000 to 450,000 clones, 85% to 90% of them seen only once. Specimen: PBMCs or T cells enriched from blood (not recorded which). These receptors originate from a man between 25 and 39 years old who had recovered from COVID-19.

The chain couples TRBV5-6 to TRBJ2-2; the match to TRBD1 covers 8 bases. Trimming removed 5 bases from V and 2 bases from J; junction bases left unmatched: 5. CDR1 and CDR2 (germline): SGHDT, YYEEEE. This CDR3 spans 15 amino acids. CDR3 coding DNA: TGTGCCAGCAGTCCGGGACAGGCTAACACCGGGGAGCTGTTTTTT. The encoded protein is CASSPGQANTGELFF.

V usage is TRBV4-1 and J usage is TRBJ2-1, with 8 bases lining up with TRBD2. V gave up 3 bases and J gave up 8 bases; unmatched junction bases: 18. Germline V gene lookup returns CDR1 MGHRA and CDR2 YSYEKL. The CDR3 runs 18 residues. This CDR3 is CASSQDTSGRTLRHEQFF. In DNA form, the CDR3 reads TGCGCCAGCAGCCAGGATACTAGCGGACGAACTCTCAGGCATGAGCAGTTCTTC.

The chain recombines TRBV19 with TRBJ2-7, with TRBD1 as a possible D gene (7 bases). The CDR3 is 15 residues long. Trimming pared 3 bases from V and 3 bases from J, leaving 15 bases between. Germline V gene data show CDR1 as LNHDA and CDR2 as SQIVND (reference sequence). The CDR3 nucleotides read TGTGCCAGTAGTATCGGAGGGGGCGGTTTCTACGAGCAGTACTTC. This codes for CASSIGGGGFYEQYF.

J is TRBJ2-1 and V is TRBV11-2; no firm D call. The V end lost 3 bases, the J end lost 0 bases, and 6 bases lay between the germline ends. The CDR3 consists of 14 residues. Germline values: CDR1 SGHAT, CDR2 FQNNGV. CDR3 sequence (DNA): TGTGCCAGCAGCTTTGCCAGCTCCTACAATGAGCAGTTCTTC. It translates to CASSFASSYNEQFF.

The gene calls are TRBV13 and TRBJ2-7; TRBD2 agrees at 8 bases. This CDR3 comprises 14 residues. Losses at the gene ends were 5 bases for V and 5 bases for J; bases not matched to a gene: 8. Germline values: CDR1 PRHDT, CDR2 FYEKMQ (reference sequence). The CDR3 loop reads CASSPGTRSHEQYF. The CDR3 nucleotides are TGTGCCAGCAGCCCCGGGACTAGGAGCCACGAGCAGTACTTC.

The chain links TRBV19 to TRBJ1-6, with TRBD1 as a possible D gene (5 bases). The V end lost 5 bases, the J end lost 7 bases, and 15 bases lay between the germline ends. Germline assignment: CDR1 LNHDA and CDR2 SQIVND (reference sequence). This CDR3 region has 15 residues. CDR3: CASSREGLQNSPLHF. DNA of the CDR3: TGTGCCAGTAGTCGGGAGGGACTTCAGAATTCACCCCTCCACTTT.

The chain joins TRBV5-1 to TRBJ1-3, with D perhaps TRBD1 (5 bases). This CDR3 spans 14 amino acids. Trimming shortened V by 3 bases and J by 4 bases, and 11 bases separated the two germline ends. From germline, CDR1 is SGHRS and CDR2 YFSETQ. The chain's CDR3 is CASSSGGEGNTIYF. DNA for the CDR3: TGCGCCAGCAGCTCGGGAGGGGAAGGAAACACCATATATTTT.

This clone was recorded once. V is TRBV5-6 and J is TRBJ2-7, with 9 bases matching TRBD1. The CDR3 consists of 15 residues. With 5 bases clipped from V and 5 bases from J, the junction kept 11 bases outside the gene matches. Germline values: CDR1 SGHDT, CDR2 YYEEEE. DNA of the CDR3: TGTGCCAGCAGAATGGGACAGGGCATGCCCCACGAGCAGTACTTC. Residues: CASRMGQGMPHEQYF.

J is TRBJ2-1 and V is TRBV4-1, with TRBD2 as a possible D gene (5 bases). Looked up from germline, CDR1 is MGHRA and CDR2 is YSYEKL. This CDR3 comprises 14 residues. V lost 10 bases to trimming and J lost 0 bases, with 13 bases between them. CDR3 nucleotide sequence: TGCGCCACACAGCGGAGTAGCTCCTACAATGAGCAGTTCTTC. It encodes CATQRSSSYNEQFF.

The chain combines TRBV3-1 (or the pseudogene TRBV3-2) with TRBJ2-7, with 7 bases aligning to TRBD2. Germline CDR1 is LGHDT and CDR2 is YNNKEL (reference sequence). The CDR3 consists of 15 residues. Trimming cost V 4 bases and J 3 bases; bases outside gene matches: 9. Here the CDR3 reads CASSPRRSGNYEQYF. CDR3 bases: TGTGCCAGCAGCCCGCGGCGGAGCGGGAACTACGAGCAGTACTTC.

The rearrangement uses TRBV7-2 and TRBJ1-1; no firm D call. V lost 4 bases and J 1 base, leaving 10 bases between the germline ends. The CDR3 consists of 14 residues. Per germline, CDR1 SGHTA and CDR2 FQGNSA. DNA of the CDR3: TGTGCCAGCAGCTCATATCGGGGGAACACTGAAGCTTTCTTT. Residues: CASSSYRGNTEAFF.

The CDR3 bases are TGTGCCAGCTCACCATCGGTCAGCGGATTCAATGAGCAGTTCTTC. This sequence encodes CASSPSVSGFNEQFF. V and J are TRBV18 and TRBJ2-1; maybe TRBD2 (5 bases). Trimming took off 2 bases at V and 6 bases at J, with 14 bases between the two ends. Per the germline V gene, CDR1 is KGHSH and CDR2 is LQKENI. The CDR3 covers 15 residues.

V usage is TRBV3-1 (or the pseudogene TRBV3-2) and J usage is TRBJ2-3; 7 bases are shared with TRBD1. The CDR3 consists of 15 residues. Looked up from germline, CDR1 is LGHDT and CDR2 is YNNKEL (reference sequence). The V segment lost 1 base and the J segment 1 base; nucleotides outside the gene matches: 2. The CDR3 here is CASSQGDSRTDTQYF. The CDR3 DNA reads as TGTGCCAGCAGCCAAGGGGACAGCCGCACAGATACGCAGTATTTT.

This clone was recorded once. V gene TRBV9 combines with J gene TRBJ2-7, with 8 nucleotides matching TRBD2. Germline V lookup: CDR1 SGDLS, CDR2 YYNGEE. This CDR3 contains 15 residues. V trimming: 0 bases; J trimming: 5 bases; junction bases outside the gene matches: 7. The CDR3 DNA reads TGTGCCAGCAGCGTAGGGATTACTAGCGGTGACGAGCAGTACTTC. This gives the protein CASSVGITSGDEQYF.

The chain recombines TRBV5-1 with TRBJ1-1; 12 bases map to TRBD1. Germline CDR1 SGHRS, CDR2 YFSETQ. V shed 0 bases and J 2 bases; nucleotides not matched to a gene: 5. This CDR3 has 17 amino acids. The CDR3 loop is CASSLEGQGAGNTEAFF. CDR3 coding DNA: TGCGCCAGCAGCTTGGAGGGACAGGGGGCTGGTAACACTGAAGCTTTCTTT. The full variable domain, in which reference TRBV5-1 and TRBJ1-1 provide the parts outside the CDR3, is KAGVTQTPRYLIKTRGQQVTLSCSPISGHRSVSWYQQTPGQGLQFLFEYFSETQRNKGNFPGRFSGRQFSNSRSEMNVSTLELGDSALYLCASSLEGQGAGNTEAFFGQGTRLTVV.

Only a few counts were recorded for this clone. The chain employs TRBV7-9 and TRBJ1-2; D unresolved. CDR3 length: 12 residues. V lost 5 bases to trimming and J lost 1 base, with 5 bases between them. The germline gives CDR1 SEHNR, CDR2 FQNEAQ (reference sequence). The CDR3 sequence: CASSPGNYGYTF. The CDR3 DNA reads TGTGCCAGCAGCCCGGGTAACTATGGCTACACCTTC.

This rearrangement joins TRBV6-6 to TRBJ1-5, with 11 bases identical to TRBD1. With 5 bases clipped from V and 2 bases from J, the junction kept 8 bases outside the gene matches. The CDR3 contains 17 residues. Germline CDR1 MNHNY, CDR2 SVGAGI (reference sequence). The CDR3 DNA reads TGTGCCAGCAGTAGATTGGGACAGGGGGACGGCAATCAGCCCCAGCATTTT. Amino acid sequence: CASSRLGQGDGNQPQHF.

The chain carries TRBV27 and TRBJ1-2; a possible D gene is TRBD1 (6 bases). From germline, CDR1 is MNHEY and CDR2 SMNVEV (reference sequence). This CDR3 contains 14 residues. Trimming took off 3 bases at V and 8 bases at J, with 16 bases between the two ends. The CDR3 region has the DNA TGTGCCAGCAGTTTGACAGGCCCTCTATGGGGCTACACCTTC. Amino acid sequence: CASSLTGPLWGYTF.

This chain connects TRBV28 to TRBJ2-5; D possibly corresponds to TRBD1 (6 bases). Trimming took 6 bases from V and 1 from J, leaving 9 bases between them. CDR1 is MDHEN, CDR2 SYDVKM, per germline. The CDR3 has 13 amino acids. The CDR3 is CASSLGGQETQYF. CDR3 nucleotide sequence: TGTGCCAGCAGCCTAGGGGGCCAAGAGACCCAGTACTTC.

The rearrangement joins TRBV5-5 to TRBJ2-5; D not certain. Germline V gene data show CDR1 as SGHKS and CDR2 as YYEKEE (reference sequence). The CDR3 extends over 15 amino acids. V was cut by 2 bases and J by 5 bases, with 16 bases left in between. The CDR3 DNA follows: TGTGCCAGCAGCTTAACGTTTGAGTTCCTCGAGACCCAGTACTTC. Protein sequence: CASSLTFEFLETQYF.

V gene TRBV19 combines with J gene TRBJ1-5; no definite D call. From germline, CDR1 is LNHDA and CDR2 SQIVND (reference sequence). Trimming took off 5 bases at V and 9 bases at J, with 32 bases between the two ends. This CDR3 has 19 residues. CDR3 DNA: TGTGCCAGTAGTTCGGGTGGCCTCCTTCCCGGAGAATCCCGAGCGCCCCAGCATTTT. This codes for CASSSGGLLPGESRAPQHF.

The chain employs TRBV5-4 and TRBJ2-2, with D perhaps matching TRBD1 (6 bases). Between the trimmed V and J ends, which lost 2 bases and 6 bases, there was a span of 11 bases. Looked up from germline, CDR1 is SGHNT and CDR2 is YYREEE (reference sequence). CDR3 length: 14 residues. The CDR3 loop reads CASSLGTSAGELFF. Here the CDR3 DNA reads TGTGCCAGCAGCTTAGGGACAAGCGCCGGGGAGCTGTTTTTT. Filled out from reference TRBV5-4 and TRBJ2-2, the complete variable domain reads ETGVTQSPTHLIKTRGQQVTLRCSSQSGHNTVSWYQQALGQGPQFIFQYYREEENGRGNFPPRFSGLQFPNYSSELNVNALELDDSALYLCASSLGTSAGELFFGEGSRLTVL.

V and J are TRBV15 and TRBJ2-5, with 8 nucleotides matching TRBD1. The CDR3 runs to 17 residues. J lost 3 bases, V lost 0 bases, and 9 bases had no gene match. Per the germline V gene, CDR1 is LNHNV and CDR2 is YYDKDF (reference sequence). This CDR3 is CATSRDLQGTGEETQYF. The CDR3 DNA reads as TGTGCCACCAGCAGAGATTTGCAAGGGACAGGAGAAGAGACCCAGTACTTC.

The chain links TRBV5-1 to TRBJ2-1; 11 bases align to TRBD2. V lost 7 bases and J lost 4; bases outside the gene matches: 10. This CDR3 contains 16 residues. Germline lookup yields CDR1 SGHRS and CDR2 YFSETQ. CDR3 in DNA: TGCGCCAGCCCGCGGACTCTAGCGGGAGGTTACAATGAGCAGTTCTTC. Translation: CASPRTLAGGYNEQFF.

DNA of the CDR3: TGTGCCAGCAGTTTATCACGGGAGTCCTACGAGCAGTACTTC. Translating gives CASSLSRESYEQYF. V usage is TRBV27 and J usage is TRBJ2-7; maybe TRBD2 (6 bases). Germline V gives CDR1 MNHEY, CDR2 SMNVEV (reference sequence). Trimming shortened V by 0 bases and J by 1 base, and 7 bases separated the two germline ends. The CDR3 is 14 residues long.

In its sample, this clone was seen once. The identical CDR3 is also encoded by other nucleotide sequences in the sample. This chain connects TRBV6-5 to TRBJ1-2; 7 bases agree with TRBD1. Germline V gene lookup returns CDR1 MNHEY and CDR2 SVGAGI. This CDR3 comprises 14 residues. V shed 1 base, J shed 3 bases, and the junction held 2 bases outside the gene matches. CDR3 nucleotides: TGTGCCAGCAGTTACTACAGGGGTGACTATGGCTACACCTTC. Translated: CASSYYRGDYGYTF.